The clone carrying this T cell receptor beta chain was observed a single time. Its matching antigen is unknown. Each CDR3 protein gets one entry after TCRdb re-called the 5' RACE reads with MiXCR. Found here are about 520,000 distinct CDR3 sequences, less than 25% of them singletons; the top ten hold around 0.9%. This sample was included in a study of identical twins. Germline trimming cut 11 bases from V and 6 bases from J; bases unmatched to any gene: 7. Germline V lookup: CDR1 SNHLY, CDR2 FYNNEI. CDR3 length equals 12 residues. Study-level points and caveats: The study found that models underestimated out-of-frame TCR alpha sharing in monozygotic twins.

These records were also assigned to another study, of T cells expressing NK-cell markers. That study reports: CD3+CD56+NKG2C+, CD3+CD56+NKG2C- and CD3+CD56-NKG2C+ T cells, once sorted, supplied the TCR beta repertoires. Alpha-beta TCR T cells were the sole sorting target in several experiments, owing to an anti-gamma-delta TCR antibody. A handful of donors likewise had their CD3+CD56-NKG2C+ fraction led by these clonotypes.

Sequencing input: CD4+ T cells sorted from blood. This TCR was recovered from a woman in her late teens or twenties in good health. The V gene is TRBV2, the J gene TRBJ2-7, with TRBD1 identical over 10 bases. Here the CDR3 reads CAGEGQGSEQYF. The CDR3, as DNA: TGTGCCGGGGAGGGACAGGGGAGCGAGCAGTACTTC.